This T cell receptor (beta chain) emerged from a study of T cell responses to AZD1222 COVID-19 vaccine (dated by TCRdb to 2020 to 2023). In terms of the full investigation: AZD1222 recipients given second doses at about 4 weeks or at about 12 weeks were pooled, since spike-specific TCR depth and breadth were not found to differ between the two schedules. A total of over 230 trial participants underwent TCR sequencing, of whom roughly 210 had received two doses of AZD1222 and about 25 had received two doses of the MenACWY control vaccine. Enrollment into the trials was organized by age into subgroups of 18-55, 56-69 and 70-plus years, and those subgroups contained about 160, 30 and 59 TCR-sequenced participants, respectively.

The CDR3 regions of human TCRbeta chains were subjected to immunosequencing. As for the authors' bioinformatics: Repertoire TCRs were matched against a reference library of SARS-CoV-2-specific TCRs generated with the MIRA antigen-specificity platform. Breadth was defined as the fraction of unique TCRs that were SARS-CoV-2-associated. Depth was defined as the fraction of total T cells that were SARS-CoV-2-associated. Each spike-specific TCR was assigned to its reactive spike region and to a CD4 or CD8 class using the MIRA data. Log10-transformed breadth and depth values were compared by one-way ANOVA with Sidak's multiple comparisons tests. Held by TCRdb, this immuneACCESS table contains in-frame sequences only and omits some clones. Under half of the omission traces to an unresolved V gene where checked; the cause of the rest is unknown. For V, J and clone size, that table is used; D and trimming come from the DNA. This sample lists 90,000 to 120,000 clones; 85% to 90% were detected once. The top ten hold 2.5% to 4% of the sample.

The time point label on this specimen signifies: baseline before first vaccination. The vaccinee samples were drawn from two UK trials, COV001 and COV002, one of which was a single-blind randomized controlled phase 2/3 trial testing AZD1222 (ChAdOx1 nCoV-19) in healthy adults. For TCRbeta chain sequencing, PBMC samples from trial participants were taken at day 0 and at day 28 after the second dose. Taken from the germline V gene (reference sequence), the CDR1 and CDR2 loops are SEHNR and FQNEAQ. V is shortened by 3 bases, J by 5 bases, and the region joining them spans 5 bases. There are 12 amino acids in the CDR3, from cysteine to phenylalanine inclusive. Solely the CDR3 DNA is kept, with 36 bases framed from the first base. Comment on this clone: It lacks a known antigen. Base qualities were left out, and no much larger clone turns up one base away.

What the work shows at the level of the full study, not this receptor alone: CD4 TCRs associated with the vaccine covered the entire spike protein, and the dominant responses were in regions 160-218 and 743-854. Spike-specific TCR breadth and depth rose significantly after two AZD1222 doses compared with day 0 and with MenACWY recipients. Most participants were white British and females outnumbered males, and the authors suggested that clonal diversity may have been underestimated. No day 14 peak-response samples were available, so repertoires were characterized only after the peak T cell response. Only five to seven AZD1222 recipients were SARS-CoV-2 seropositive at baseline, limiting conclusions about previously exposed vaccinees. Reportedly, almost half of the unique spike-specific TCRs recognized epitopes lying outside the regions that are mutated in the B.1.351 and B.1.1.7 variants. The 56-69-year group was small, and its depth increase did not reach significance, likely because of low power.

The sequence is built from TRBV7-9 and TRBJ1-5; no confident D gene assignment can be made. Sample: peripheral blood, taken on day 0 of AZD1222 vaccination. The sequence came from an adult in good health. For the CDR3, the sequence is CASSFGDQPQHF. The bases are TGTGCCAGCAGCTTTGGGGATCAGCCCCAGCATTTT.